Sequencing of this T cell receptor beta chain was carried out in a study of T cell responses to AZD1222 COVID-19 vaccine. General study findings and limits: Reports say nearly half of spike-specific TCRs go after unmutated variant regions. Repertoires were obtained only post-peak T cell response. Donors were chiefly white British, with a greater number of females, and clonal diversity was perhaps underestimated.

On this clone itself: The antigen is undetermined.

Assay: immunoSEQ multiplex PCR; the TCRdb copy retains only in-frame clones and omits some. This table holds some 190,000 clones, around 90% found once. CDR1 PRHDT and CDR2 FYEKMQ come from the germline V gene (reference sequence). Trimming took off 1 base at V and 2 bases at J, with 8 bases between the two ends. The length of the CDR3 is 15 residues. The chain joins TRBV13 to TRBJ2-2; tentative D call: TRBD2 (5 bases). Here the sequenced sample was peripheral blood, taken 28 days after the second AZD1222 dose. The clonotype was recovered from an adult who received the AZD1222 COVID-19 vaccine. In DNA form, the CDR3 reads TGTGCCAGCAGCTTAGTGAGCGGTAACACCGGGGAGCTGTTTTTT. The encoded protein is CASSLVSGNTGELFF.